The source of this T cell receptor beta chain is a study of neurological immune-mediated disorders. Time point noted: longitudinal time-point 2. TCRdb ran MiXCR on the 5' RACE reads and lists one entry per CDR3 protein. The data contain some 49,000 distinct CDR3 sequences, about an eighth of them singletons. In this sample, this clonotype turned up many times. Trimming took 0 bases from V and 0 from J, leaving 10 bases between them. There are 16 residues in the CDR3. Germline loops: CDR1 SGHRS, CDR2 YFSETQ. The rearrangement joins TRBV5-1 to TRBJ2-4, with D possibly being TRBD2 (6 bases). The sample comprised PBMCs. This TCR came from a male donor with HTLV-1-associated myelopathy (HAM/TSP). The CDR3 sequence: CASSLGDLIAKNIQYF. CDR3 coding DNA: TGCGCCAGCAGCTTGGGGGACTTAATAGCCAAAAACATTCAGTACTTC.